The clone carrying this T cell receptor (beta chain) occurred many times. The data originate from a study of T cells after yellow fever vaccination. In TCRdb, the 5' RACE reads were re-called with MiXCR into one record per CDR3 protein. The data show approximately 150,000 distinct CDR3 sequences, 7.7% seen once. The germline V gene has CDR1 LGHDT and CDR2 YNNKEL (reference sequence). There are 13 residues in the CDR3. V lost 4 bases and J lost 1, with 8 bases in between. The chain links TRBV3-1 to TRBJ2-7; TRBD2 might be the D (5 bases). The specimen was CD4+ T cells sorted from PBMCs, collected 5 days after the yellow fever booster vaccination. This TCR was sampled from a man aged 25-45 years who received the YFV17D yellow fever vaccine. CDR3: CASSPRTSYEQYF. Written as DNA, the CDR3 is TGTGCCAGCAGCCCAAGGACTTCCTACGAGCAGTACTTC.